The rows below give T cell receptor beta chains drawn from one sample of a study of OX40 agonist ivuxolimab in advanced cancers. Data came from immunoSEQ multiplex PCR; TCRdb stores just in-frame clones and leaves some out. The sample lists 1,500 to 2,000 clones, 73% occurring once. This material consisted of CD4+ or CD8+ T cells sorted from blood, taken in a trial of the OX40 agonist ivuxolimab. The origin of the receptors is an adult with an advanced solid tumor such as melanoma, head and neck, liver or kidney cancer. Both conserved end residues are part of each CDR3. A D gene is named only where the DNA matches it firmly. A row's size may be missing; if present it is once, few, many or a size class.

j_call d_call v_call clone_size cdr3_aa cdr3_nt
TRBJ2-7 TRBD2 TRBV18 NA CASSPPAGMSYEQYF TGTGCCAGCTCACCACCAGCGGGGATGTCCTACGAGCAGTACTTC
TRBJ2-2 TRBD2 TRBV7-8 NA CASSSRTSGGELFF TGTGCCAGCAGCTCCAGGACTAGCGGCGGGGAGCTGTTTTTT
TRBJ2-4 NA TRBV7-9 NA CASSLRSTGSVKNIQYF TGTGCCAGCAGCTTACGATCAACAGGGTCAGTCAAAAACATTCAGTACTTC
TRBJ2-7 NA TRBV6-1 NA CASTPDPNEQYF TGTGCCAGCACACCGGATCCTAACGAGCAGTACTTC
TRBJ1-5 NA TRBV5-1 NA CASSLVGASNQPQHF TGCGCCAGCAGCTTGGTAGGGGCGAGCAATCAGCCCCAGCATTTT
TRBJ1-4 NA TRBV5-1 NA CASSLGVGATNEKLFF TGCGCCAGCAGCCTGGGGGTAGGCGCAACTAATGAAAAACTGTTTTTT
TRBJ1-5 TRBD1 TRBV6-1 NA CATRQGTGRNQPQHF TGTGCCACCAGACAGGGGACGGGACGCAATCAGCCCCAGCATTTT
TRBJ1-1 NA TRBV5-8 large CASSLVQRLGGPDVTEAFF TGTGCCAGCAGCTTGGTTCAACGGCTTGGAGGGCCCGATGTCACTGAAGCTTTCTTT
TRBJ2-4 TRBD2 TRBV6-1 NA CASSESASGHQFVAKNIQYF TGTGCCAGCAGTGAATCTGCTAGCGGACACCAGTTTGTAGCCAAAAACATTCAGTACTTC
TRBJ2-7 NA TRBV30 few CAWSSGAYEQYF TGTGCCTGGAGTTCAGGGGCCTACGAGCAGTACTTC
TRBJ2-1 TRBD1 TRBV6-5 NA CASSDRQGSEQFF TGTGCCAGCAGTGACAGACAGGGCAGTGAGCAGTTCTTC
TRBJ2-7 NA TRBV5-4 NA CASSGGGSGAYEQYF TGTGCCAGCAGCGGGGGAGGCTCGGGGGCCTACGAGCAGTACTTC
TRBJ1-4 TRBD1 TRBV4-1 NA CASSHLPGQGGPNEKLFF TGCGCCAGCAGCCACCTTCCGGGACAGGGAGGCCCTAATGAAAAACTGTTTTTT
TRBJ2-1 NA TRBV5-6 NA CASSIGTAVQFF TGTGCCAGCAGCATTGGGACGGCCGTACAGTTCTTC
TRBJ2-3 NA TRBV9 NA CASSPGGGPDTQYF TGTGCCAGCAGCCCTGGAGGGGGGCCCGATACGCAGTATTTT
TRBJ2-3 NA TRBV18 NA CASSPGPSTDTQYF TGTGCCAGCTCACCTGGTCCTAGCACAGATACGCAGTATTTT
TRBJ2-1 NA TRBV19 NA CASSFGDPGEQFF TGTGCCAGTAGTTTCGGCGACCCTGGAGAGCAGTTCTTC
TRBJ2-5 NA TRBV29-1 NA CSVVGDGVMFETQYF TGCAGCGTTGTTGGTGATGGCGTGATGTTCGAGACCCAGTACTTC
TRBJ2-7 TRBD2 TRBV4-2 NA CASSQTSGGASYEQYF TGTGCCAGCAGCCAAACTAGCGGGGGGGCCTCCTACGAGCAGTACTTC
TRBJ2-1 TRBD2 TRBV9 few CASSLGLADGGEQFF TGTGCCAGCAGCCTGGGACTAGCGGACGGTGGTGAGCAGTTCTTC
TRBJ2-3 NA TRBV11-2 NA CASSLSQGFTDTQYF TGTGCCAGCAGCTTGTCCCAGGGCTTCACAGATACGCAGTATTTT
TRBJ1-5 TRBD1 TRBV5-8 NA CASSLQGFSNQPQHF TGTGCCAGCAGCTTACAGGGGTTTAGCAATCAGCCCCAGCATTTT
TRBJ2-1 TRBD1 TRBV7-3 NA CASSVTGPDNEQFF TGTGCCAGCAGCGTGACAGGGCCAGACAATGAGCAGTTCTTC
TRBJ2-3 NA TRBV5-8 few CASSWGSWGTDTQYF TGTGCCAGCAGCTGGGGATCGTGGGGCACAGATACGCAGTATTTT
TRBJ1-1 NA TRBV5-1 NA CASSLDGGSSFSGEAFF TGCGCCAGCAGCTTGGATGGGGGTTCGTCTTTCTCCGGTGAAGCTTTCTTT
TRBJ1-2 TRBD1 TRBV30 once CAWTLDRGYGYTF TGTGCCTGGACGCTGGACAGGGGATATGGCTACACCTTC
TRBJ2-3 NA TRBV2 NA CASSDLVRTSTDTQYF TGTGCCAGCAGTGATTTGGTCAGAACTAGCACAGATACGCAGTATTTT
TRBJ1-1 NA TRBV6-1 NA CASILGARGTEAFF TGTGCCAGCATCCTGGGCGCGAGGGGCACTGAAGCTTTCTTT
TRBJ1-1 NA TRBV30 NA CAWSLSPGPREEAFF TGTGCCTGGAGCCTAAGCCCCGGGCCAAGGGAAGAAGCTTTCTTT
TRBJ2-4 NA TRBV6-5 few CASSHRAKNIQYF TGTGCCAGCAGTCACAGGGCCAAAAACATTCAGTACTTC
TRBJ2-3 TRBD2 TRBV25-1 once CASTGGEFTDTQYF TGTGCCAGCACCGGGGGGGAGTTCACAGATACGCAGTATTTT
TRBJ2-7 TRBD1 TRBV28 NA CASSWGQGVFYEQYF TGTGCCAGCAGTTGGGGACAGGGGGTTTTTTACGAGCAGTACTTC
TRBJ2-1 TRBD2 TRBV2 NA CASSQRGGYNEQFF TGTGCCAGCAGCCAGCGGGGGGGATACAATGAGCAGTTCTTC
TRBJ1-1 NA TRBV7-3 NA CASSLAGVNTEAFF TGTGCCAGCAGCTTAGCTGGGGTGAACACTGAAGCTTTCTTT
TRBJ1-6 NA TRBV27 NA CASSGTVRSPLHF TGTGCCAGCAGTGGGACGGTTCGGTCACCCCTCCACTTT
TRBJ2-7 NA TRBV10-3 NA CAISESAGSYEQYF TGTGCCATCAGTGAGTCGGCAGGGTCCTACGAGCAGTACTTC
TRBJ2-4 NA TRBV27 NA CASSLGQGRNIQYF TGTGCCAGCAGTTTAGGGCAGGGTAGGAACATTCAGTACTTC
TRBJ2-3 NA TRBV29-1 NA CSMGTSTDTQYF TGCAGCATGGGGACTAGCACAGATACGCAGTATTTT
TRBJ2-2 NA TRBV4-1 NA CASSQERVAGELFF TGCGCCAGCAGCCAGGAGCGGGTGGCCGGGGAGCTGTTTTTT
TRBJ2-1 TRBD1 TRBV9 few CASSVEARGQGRGNEQFF TGTGCCAGCAGCGTAGAAGCTCGGGGACAGGGGAGGGGCAATGAGCAGTTCTTC
TRBJ2-7 TRBD2 TRBV9 NA CASSLSGASYEQYF TGTGCCAGCAGTCTTAGCGGGGCGTCCTACGAGCAGTACTTC
TRBJ2-6 NA TRBV7-8 NA CASSLMYPQSRANVLTF TGTGCCAGCAGCTTAATGTACCCACAAAGTCGGGCCAACGTCCTGACTTTC
TRBJ2-1 NA TRBV15 NA CATSRDHLAGGTYNEQFF TGTGCCACCAGCAGAGATCATTTGGCAGGGGGGACCTACAATGAGCAGTTCTTC
TRBJ1-3 NA TRBV28 NA CASNTGGFSGGNTIYF TGTGCCAGCAACACTGGGGGTTTTTCAGGTGGAAACACCATATATTTT
TRBJ1-2 NA TRBV2 few CASSDPTQDSNYGYTF TGTGCCAGCAGTGACCCGACCCAGGACAGCAACTATGGCTACACCTTC
TRBJ2-7 NA TRBV7-2 NA CASSLDFSEQYF TGTGCCAGCAGCTTAGACTTCTCGGAGCAGTACTTC
TRBJ2-2 NA TRBV2 once CASSSSTAGELFF TGTGCCAGCAGTAGCAGTACGGCCGGGGAGCTGTTTTTT
TRBJ2-1 TRBD2 TRBV2 NA CASSEARRGDVNEQFF TGTGCCAGCAGTGAAGCGAGGCGGGGGGACGTCAATGAGCAGTTCTTC
TRBJ1-1 NA TRBV5-5 NA CASSFRSGNTEAFF TGTGCCAGCAGCTTTCGGAGCGGGAACACTGAAGCTTTCTTT
TRBJ1-1 NA TRBV18 NA CASSPPGTTEAFF TGTGCCAGCTCACCACCTGGGACAACTGAAGCTTTCTTT
TRBJ2-3 NA TRBV10-3 large CAIRDSTDTQYF TGTGCCATCAGAGACAGCACAGATACGCAGTATTTT